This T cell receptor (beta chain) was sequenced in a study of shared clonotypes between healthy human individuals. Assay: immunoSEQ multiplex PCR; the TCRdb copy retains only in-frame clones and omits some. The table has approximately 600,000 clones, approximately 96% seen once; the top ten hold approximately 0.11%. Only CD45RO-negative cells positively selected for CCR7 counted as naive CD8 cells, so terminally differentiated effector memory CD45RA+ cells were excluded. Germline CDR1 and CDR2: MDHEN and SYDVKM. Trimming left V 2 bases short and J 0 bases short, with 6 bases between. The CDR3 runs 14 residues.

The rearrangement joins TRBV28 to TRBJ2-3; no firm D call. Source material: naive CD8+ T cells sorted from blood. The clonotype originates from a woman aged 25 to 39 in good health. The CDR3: CASSLGQSTDTQYF. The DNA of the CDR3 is TGTGCCAGCAGTTTAGGGCAGAGCACAGATACGCAGTATTTT.